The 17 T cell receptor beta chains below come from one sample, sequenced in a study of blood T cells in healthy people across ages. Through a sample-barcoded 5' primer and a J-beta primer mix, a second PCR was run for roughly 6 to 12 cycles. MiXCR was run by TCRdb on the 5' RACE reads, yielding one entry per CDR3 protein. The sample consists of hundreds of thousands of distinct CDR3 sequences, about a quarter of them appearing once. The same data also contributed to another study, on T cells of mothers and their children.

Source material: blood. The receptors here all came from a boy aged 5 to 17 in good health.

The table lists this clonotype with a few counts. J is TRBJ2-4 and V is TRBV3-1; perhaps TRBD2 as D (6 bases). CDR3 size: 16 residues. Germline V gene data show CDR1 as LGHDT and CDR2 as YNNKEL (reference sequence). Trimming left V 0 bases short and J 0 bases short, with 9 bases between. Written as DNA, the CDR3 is TGTGCCAGCAGCCAAGAATCGCGGGGAGCCAAAAACATTCAGTACTTC. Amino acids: CASSQESRGAKNIQYF.

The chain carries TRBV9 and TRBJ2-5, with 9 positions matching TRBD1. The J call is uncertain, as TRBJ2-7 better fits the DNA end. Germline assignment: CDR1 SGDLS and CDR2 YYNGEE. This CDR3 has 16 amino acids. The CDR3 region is CASSPRRGTGYYEQYF. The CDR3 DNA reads TGTGCCAGCAGCCCCCGACGGGGGACAGGGTACTACGAGCAGTACTTC.

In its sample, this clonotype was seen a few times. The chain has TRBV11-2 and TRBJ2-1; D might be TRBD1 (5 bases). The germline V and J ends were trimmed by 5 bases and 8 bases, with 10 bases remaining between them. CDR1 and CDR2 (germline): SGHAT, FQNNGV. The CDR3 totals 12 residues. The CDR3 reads CASSPSRDEQFF. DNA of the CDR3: TGTGCCAGCAGCCCGAGCAGGGATGAGCAGTTCTTC.

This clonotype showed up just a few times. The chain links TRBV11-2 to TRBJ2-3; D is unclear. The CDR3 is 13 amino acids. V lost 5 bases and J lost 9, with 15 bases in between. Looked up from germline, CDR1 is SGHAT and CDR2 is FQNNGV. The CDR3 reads CASSHPIDATQYF. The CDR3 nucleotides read TGTGCCAGCAGCCACCCGATAGATGCCACGCAGTATTTT. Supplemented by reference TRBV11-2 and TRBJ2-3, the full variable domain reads EAGVAQSPRYKIIEKRQSVAFWCNPISGHATLYWYQQILGQGPKLLIQFQNNGVVDDSQLPKDRFSAERLKGVDSTLKIQPAKLEDSAVYLCASSHPIDATQYFGPGTRLTVL.

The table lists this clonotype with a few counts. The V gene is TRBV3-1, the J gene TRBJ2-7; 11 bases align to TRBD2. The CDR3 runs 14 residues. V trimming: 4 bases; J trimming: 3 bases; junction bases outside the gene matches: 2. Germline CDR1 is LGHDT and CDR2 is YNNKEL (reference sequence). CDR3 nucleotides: TGTGCCAGCAGCCGACTAGCGGGGAACTACGAGCAGTACTTC. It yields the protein CASSRLAGNYEQYF.

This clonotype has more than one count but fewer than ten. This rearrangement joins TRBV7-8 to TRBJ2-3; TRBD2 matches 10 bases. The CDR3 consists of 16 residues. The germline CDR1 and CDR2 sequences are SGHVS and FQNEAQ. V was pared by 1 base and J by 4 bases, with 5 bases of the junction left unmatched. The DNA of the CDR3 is TGTGCCAGCAGCTTAGGTTCCAGCGGGGGGGCAGATACGCAGTATTTT. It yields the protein CASSLGSSGGADTQYF.

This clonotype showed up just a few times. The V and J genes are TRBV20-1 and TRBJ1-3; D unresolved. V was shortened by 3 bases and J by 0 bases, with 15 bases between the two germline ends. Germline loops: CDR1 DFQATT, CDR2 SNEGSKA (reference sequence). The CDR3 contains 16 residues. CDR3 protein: CSASAPDGVSGNTIYF. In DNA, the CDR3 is TGCAGTGCTAGTGCCCCGGACGGAGTCTCTGGAAACACCATATATTTT.

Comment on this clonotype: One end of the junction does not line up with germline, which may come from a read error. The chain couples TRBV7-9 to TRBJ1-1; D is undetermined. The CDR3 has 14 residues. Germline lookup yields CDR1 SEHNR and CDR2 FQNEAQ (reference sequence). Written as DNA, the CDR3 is TGTGCCAGCAGCGCTCGTGTTATGAACACTGAAGCTTCCTTT. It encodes CASSARVMNTEASF. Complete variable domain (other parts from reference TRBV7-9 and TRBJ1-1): DTGVSQNPRHKITKRGQNVTFRCDPISEHNRLYWYRQTLGQGPEFLTYFQNEAQLEKSRLLSDRFSAERPKGSFSTLEIQRTEQGDSAMYLCASSARVMNTEASFGQGTRLTVV.

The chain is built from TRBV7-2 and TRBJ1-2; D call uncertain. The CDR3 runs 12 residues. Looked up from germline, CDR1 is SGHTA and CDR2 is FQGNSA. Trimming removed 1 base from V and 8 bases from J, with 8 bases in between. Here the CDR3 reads CASSLGPLGYTF. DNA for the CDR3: TGTGCCAGCAGCTTAGGCCCGTTGGGCTACACCTTC.

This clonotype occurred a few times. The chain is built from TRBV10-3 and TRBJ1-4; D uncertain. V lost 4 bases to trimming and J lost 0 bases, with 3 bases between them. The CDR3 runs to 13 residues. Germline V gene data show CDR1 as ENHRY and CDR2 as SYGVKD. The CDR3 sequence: CAISAATNEKLFF. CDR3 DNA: TGTGCCATCAGTGCGGCAACTAATGAAAAACTGTTTTTT.

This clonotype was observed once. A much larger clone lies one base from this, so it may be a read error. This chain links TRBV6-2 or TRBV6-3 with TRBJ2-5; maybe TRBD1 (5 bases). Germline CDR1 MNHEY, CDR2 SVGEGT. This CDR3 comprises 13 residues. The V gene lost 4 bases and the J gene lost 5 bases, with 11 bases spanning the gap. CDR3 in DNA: TGTGCCAGCAGTTGGGTAGGGGATGAGACCCAGTACTTC. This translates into CASSWVGDETQYF.

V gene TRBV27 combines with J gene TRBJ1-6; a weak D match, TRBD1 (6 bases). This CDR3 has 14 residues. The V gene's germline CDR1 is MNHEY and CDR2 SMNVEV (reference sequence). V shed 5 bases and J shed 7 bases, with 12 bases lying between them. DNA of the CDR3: TGTGCCAGCAGTATCCGGGGGCACAATTCACCCCTCCACTTT. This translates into CASSIRGHNSPLHF.

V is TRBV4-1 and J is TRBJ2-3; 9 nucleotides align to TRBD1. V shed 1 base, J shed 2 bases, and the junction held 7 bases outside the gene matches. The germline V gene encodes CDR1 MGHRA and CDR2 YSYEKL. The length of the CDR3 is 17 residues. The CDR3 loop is CASSQAGQGIPTDTQYF. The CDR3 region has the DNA TGCGCCAGCAGCCAAGCGGGACAGGGAATCCCCACAGATACGCAGTATTTT.

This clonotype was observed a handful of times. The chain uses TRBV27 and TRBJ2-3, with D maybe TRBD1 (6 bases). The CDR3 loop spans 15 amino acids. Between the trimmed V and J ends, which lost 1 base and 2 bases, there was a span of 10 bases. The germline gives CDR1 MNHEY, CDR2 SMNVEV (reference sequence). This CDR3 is CASSLYGQTTDTQYF. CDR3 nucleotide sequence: TGTGCCAGCAGTTTATATGGACAGACCACAGATACGCAGTATTTT.

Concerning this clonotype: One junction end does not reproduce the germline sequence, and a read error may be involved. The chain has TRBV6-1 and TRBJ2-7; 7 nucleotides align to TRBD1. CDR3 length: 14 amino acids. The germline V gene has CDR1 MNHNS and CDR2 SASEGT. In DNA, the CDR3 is TGTGCCGGCAGCCTCGGGGACAGACCCTACGAGCAGTACTTC. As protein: CAGSLGDRPYEQYF.

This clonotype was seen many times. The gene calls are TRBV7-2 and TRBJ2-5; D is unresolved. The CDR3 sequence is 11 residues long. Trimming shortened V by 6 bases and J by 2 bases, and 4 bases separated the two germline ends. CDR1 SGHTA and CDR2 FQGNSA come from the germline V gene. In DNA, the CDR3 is TGTGCCAGCAGGAAACAAGAGACCCAGTACTTC. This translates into CASRKQETQYF.

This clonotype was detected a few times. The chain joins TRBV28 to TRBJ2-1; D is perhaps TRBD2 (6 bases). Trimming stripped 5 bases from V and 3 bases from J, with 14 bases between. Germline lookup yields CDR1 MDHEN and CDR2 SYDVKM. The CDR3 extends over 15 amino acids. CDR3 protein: CASSGGRGVYNEQFF. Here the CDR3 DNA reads TGTGCCAGCAGTGGGGGGAGAGGGGTCTACAATGAGCAGTTCTTC.